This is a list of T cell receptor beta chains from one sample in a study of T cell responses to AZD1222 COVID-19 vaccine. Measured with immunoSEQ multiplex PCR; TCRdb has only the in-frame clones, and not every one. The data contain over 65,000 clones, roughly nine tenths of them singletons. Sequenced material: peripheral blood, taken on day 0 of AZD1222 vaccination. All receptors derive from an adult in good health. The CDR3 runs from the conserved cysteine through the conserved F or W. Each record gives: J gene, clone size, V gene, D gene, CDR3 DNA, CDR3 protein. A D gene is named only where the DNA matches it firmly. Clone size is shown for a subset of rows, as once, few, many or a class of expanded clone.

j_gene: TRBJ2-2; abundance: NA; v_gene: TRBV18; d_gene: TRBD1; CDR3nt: TGTGCCAGCTCACCTTTACAGGGGGCCGGGACCGGGGAGCTGTTTTTT; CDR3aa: CASSPLQGAGTGELFF
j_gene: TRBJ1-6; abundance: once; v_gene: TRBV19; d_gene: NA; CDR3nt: TGTGCCAGTACTATCAATCTGGGACATAATTCACCCCTCCACTTT; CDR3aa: CASTINLGHNSPLHF
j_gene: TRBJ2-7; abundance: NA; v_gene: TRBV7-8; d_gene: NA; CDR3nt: TGTGCCAGCAGTAAACAGGGGGGGGATACCTACGAGCAGTACTTC; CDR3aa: CASSKQGGDTYEQYF
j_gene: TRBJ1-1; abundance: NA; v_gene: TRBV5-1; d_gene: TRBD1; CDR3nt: TGCGCCAGCAGCCCGGGACAGGGGGTCGGTGAAGCTTTCTTT; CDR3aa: CASSPGQGVGEAFF
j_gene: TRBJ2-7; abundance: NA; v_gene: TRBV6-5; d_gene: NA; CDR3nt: TGTGCCAGCAGTTACGGGACTGAGTCCTACGAGCAGTACTTC; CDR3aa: CASSYGTESYEQYF
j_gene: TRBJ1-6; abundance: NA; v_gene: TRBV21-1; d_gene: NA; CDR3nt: TGTGCCAGCAGCAAAGAAGCAGGGGGCTATAATTCACCCCTCCACTTT; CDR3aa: CASSKEAGGYNSPLHF
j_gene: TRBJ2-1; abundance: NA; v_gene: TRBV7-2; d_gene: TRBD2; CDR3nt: TGTGCCAGCAGTTCAGGACTAGCGGGAGGGCCGAGTCAGTTCTTC; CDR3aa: CASSSGLAGGPSQFF
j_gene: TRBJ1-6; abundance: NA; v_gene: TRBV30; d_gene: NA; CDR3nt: TGTGCCTGGAGGGGGAAGGGGGGACTTGGTTCACCCCTCCACTTT; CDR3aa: CAWRGKGGLGSPLHF
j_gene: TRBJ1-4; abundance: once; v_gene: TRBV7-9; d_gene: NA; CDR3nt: TGTGCCAGCAGCCTGACCCCTGAGGAAAAACTGTTTTTT; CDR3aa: CASSLTPEEKLFF
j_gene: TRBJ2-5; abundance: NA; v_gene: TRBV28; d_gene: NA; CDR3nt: TGTGCCAGCAGCCTGAGGGGGAGCGGGATAAAGGGGACTCAGTACTTC; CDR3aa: CASSLRGSGIKGTQYF
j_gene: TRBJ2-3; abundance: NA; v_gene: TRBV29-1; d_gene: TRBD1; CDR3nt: TGCAGCGTCGCATCTGGACAGGGGCTAAATACGCAGTATTTT; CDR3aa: CSVASGQGLNTQYF
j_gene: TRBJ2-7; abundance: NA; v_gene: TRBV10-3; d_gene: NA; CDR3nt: TGTGCCATCAGTGACGGGGCCTCCTACGAGCAGTACTTC; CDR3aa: CAISDGASYEQYF
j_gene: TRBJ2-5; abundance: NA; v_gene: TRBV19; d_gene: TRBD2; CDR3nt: TGTGCCAGTAGTCCCTTCGGGGGGACCACTCCAGGGACCCAGTACTTC; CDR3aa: CASSPFGGTTPGTQYF
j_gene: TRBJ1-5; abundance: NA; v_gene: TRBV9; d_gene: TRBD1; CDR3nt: TGTGCCAGCAGCGTAGGTCCGGGTACAGGGGGATCTCAGCCCCAGCATTTT; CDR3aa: CASSVGPGTGGSQPQHF
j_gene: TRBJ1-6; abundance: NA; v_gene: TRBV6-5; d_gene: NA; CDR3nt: TGTGCCAGCAGTTACTTAGTCACAGTGGGGAATTCACCCCTCCACTTT; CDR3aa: CASSYLVTVGNSPLHF
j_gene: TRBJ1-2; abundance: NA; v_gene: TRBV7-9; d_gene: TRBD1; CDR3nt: TGTGCCAGCAGCCTGGGACAGGGGATCGCTGGCTACACCTTC; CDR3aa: CASSLGQGIAGYTF
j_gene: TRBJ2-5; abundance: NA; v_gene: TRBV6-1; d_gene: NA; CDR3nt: TGTGCCAGCAGTGGGGCCCTCTTATTCGGCGGGTCAGAGACCCAGTACTTC; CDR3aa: CASSGALLFGGSETQYF
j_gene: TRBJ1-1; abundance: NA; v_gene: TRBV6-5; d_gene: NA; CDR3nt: TGTGCCAGCAGCAAACAGGGATTAGCTTTCTTT; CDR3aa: CASSKQGLAFF
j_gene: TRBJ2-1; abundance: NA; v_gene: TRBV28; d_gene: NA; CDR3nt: TGTGCCAGCAGTTTAAAGGGGAATGAGCAGTTCTTC; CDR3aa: CASSLKGNEQFF
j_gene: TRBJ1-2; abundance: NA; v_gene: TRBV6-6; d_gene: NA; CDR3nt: TGTGCCAGCAGTACCTTGGGGCTTGGCTACACCTTC; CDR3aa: CASSTLGLGYTF
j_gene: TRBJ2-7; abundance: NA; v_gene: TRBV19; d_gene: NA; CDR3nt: TGTGCCAGTAGTATAGATCGGGGACCCCTTGCTGTCAAGCAGTACTTC; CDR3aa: CASSIDRGPLAVKQYF
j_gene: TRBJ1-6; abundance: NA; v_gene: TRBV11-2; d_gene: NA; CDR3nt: TGTGCCAGCAGCTTAAGTGGGGCGCAGGGGAGTTCACCCCTCCACTTT; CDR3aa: CASSLSGAQGSSPLHF
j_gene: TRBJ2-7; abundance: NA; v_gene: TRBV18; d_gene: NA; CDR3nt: TGTGCCAGCTCAGCGGGTCAGGGACCTTCCTACGAGCAGTACTTC; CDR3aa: CASSAGQGPSYEQYF
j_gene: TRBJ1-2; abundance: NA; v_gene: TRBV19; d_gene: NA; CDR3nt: TGTGCCAGTAGTATCAGGGTGGGCTATGGCTACACCTTC; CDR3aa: CASSIRVGYGYTF
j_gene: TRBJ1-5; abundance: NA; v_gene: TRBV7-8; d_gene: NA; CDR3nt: TGTGCCAGCAGCCCCAGCCGGGGGGCTTCCAATCAGCCCCAGCATTTT; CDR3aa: CASSPSRGASNQPQHF
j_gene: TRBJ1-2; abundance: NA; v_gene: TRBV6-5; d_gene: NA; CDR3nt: TGTGCCAGCAGCGACTCAATCTGGGAAAACTATGGCTACACCTTC; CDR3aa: CASSDSIWENYGYTF
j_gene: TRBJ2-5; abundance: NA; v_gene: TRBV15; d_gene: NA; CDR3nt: TGTGCCACCAGCAGAGAAGCGGTCGCCCAAGAGACCCAGTACTTC; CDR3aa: CATSREAVAQETQYF
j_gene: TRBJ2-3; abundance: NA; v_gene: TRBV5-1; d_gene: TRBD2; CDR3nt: TGCGCCAGCAGCTCCCAAGGACTAGAGAGGTCAACAGATACGCAGTATTTT; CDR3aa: CASSSQGLERSTDTQYF
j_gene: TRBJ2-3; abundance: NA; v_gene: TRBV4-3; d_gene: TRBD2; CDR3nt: TGCGCCAGCAGCCGGAATCTAGCGGTGAGCACAGATACGCAGTATTTT; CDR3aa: CASSRNLAVSTDTQYF
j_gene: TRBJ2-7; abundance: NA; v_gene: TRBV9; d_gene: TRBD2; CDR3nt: TGTGCCAGCAGCACAGGACTAGCGCCTGCCTACGAGCAGTACTTC; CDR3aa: CASSTGLAPAYEQYF
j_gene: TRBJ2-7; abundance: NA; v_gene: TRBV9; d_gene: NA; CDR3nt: TGTGCCAGCAGCGTAGAGGACATTTCCTACGAGCAGTACTTC; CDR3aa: CASSVEDISYEQYF
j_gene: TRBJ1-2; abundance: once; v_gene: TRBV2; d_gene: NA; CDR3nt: TGTGCCAGCAATGGGGACACCAACTATGGCTACACCTTC; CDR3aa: CASNGDTNYGYTF
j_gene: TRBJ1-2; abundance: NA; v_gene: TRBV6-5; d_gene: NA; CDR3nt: TGTGCCAGCAGGTCGACAGAGTATGGCTACACCTTC; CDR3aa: CASRSTEYGYTF
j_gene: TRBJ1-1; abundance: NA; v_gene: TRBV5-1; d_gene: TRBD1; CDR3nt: TGCGCCAGCAGCTGGGGGACAGGACTGAACACTGAAGCTTTCTTT; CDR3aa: CASSWGTGLNTEAFF
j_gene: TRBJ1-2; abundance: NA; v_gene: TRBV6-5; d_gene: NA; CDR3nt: TGTGCCAGCAGTTACTCAGAGGTGGTCTATGGCTACACCTTC; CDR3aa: CASSYSEVVYGYTF
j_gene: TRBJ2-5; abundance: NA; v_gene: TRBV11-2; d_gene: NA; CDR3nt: TGTGCCAGCAGCCGTGGAGAAAAGACCCAGTACTTC; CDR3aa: CASSRGEKTQYF
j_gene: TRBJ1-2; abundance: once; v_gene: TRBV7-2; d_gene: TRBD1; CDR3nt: TGTGCCAGCAGCTTACGCCCCACAGGGGGGGGCTACACCTTC; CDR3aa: CASSLRPTGGGYTF
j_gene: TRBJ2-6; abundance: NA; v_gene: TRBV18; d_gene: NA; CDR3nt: TGTGCCAGCTCACCAACGGGGTCTGGGGCCAACGTCCTGACTTTC; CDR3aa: CASSPTGSGANVLTF
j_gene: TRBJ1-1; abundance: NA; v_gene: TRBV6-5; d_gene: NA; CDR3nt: TGTGCCAGCATCCGGGATTGGTATTCTGAAGCTTTCTTT; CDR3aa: CASIRDWYSEAFF
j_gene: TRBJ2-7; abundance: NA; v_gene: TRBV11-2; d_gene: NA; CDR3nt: TGTGCCAGCAGCCAGACAGGTTACTCCTACGAGCAGTACTTC; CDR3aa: CASSQTGYSYEQYF
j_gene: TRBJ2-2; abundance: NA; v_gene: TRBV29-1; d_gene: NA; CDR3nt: TGCAGCGTTGGGAAGACAGACACCGGGGAGCTGTTTTTT; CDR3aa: CSVGKTDTGELFF
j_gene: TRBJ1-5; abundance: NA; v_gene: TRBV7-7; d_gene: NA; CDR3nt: TGTGCTAGCAGCTTACTGCCCAATCAGCCCCAGCATTTT; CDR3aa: CASSLLPNQPQHF
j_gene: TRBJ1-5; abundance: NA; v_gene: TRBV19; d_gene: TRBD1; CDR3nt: TGTGCCAGTAGTATTGGGGACAGGGTTAACAATCAGCCCCAGCATTTT; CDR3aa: CASSIGDRVNNQPQHF
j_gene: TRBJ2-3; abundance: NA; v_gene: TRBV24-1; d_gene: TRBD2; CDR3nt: TGTGCCACCACGGCGGGAGGGCCGACAGATACGCAGTATTTT; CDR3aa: CATTAGGPTDTQYF
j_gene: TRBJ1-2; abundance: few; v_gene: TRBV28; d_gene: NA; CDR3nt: TGTGCCAGCAGTTTATACCGGGATGAGGGCTACACCTTC; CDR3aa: CASSLYRDEGYTF
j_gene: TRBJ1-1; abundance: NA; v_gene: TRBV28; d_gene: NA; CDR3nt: TGTGCCAGCAGTTTATCCCTCAAGAACACTGAAGCTTTCTTT; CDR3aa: CASSLSLKNTEAFF
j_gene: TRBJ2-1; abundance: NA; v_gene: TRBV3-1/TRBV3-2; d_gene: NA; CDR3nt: TGTGCCAGCAGCCAAGATGTGGCGGGGAACTCCTACAATGAGCAGTTCTTC; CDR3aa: CASSQDVAGNSYNEQFF
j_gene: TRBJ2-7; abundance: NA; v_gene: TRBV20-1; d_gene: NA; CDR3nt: TGCAGTGCTTCTTCCTCCTACGAGCAGTACTTC; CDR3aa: CSASSSYEQYF
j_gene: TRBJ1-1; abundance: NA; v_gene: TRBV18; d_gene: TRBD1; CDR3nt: TGTGCCAGCTCACCGGACAGGGGGTTAACTGAAGCTTTCTTT; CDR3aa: CASSPDRGLTEAFF